A selection of T cell receptor beta chains follows, all from one sample in a study of OX40 agonist ivuxolimab in advanced cancers. Libraries were prepared by immunoSEQ multiplex PCR; TCRdb keeps only in-frame clonotypes and omits some of them. The sample lists tens of thousands of clones, roughly 80% occurring once. The sequencing here drew on CD4+ or CD8+ T cells sorted from blood, taken in a trial of the OX40 agonist ivuxolimab. These TCRs come from an adult with an advanced solid tumor such as melanoma, head and neck, liver or kidney cancer. Both conserved end residues are part of each CDR3. A D gene is named only where the DNA matches it firmly. Size values are once, few and many counts, or a class for expanded clones, and some rows have none.

size	D	V	J	CDR3	DNA
NA	NA	TRBV2	TRBJ1-3	CASRDFLTARAIYF	TGTGCCAGCAGGGATTTTCTGACAGCCCGGGCCATATATTTT
NA	NA	TRBV28	TRBJ1-2	CASSSRPAENYGYTF	TGTGCCAGCAGTTCTCGCCCGGCAGAGAACTATGGCTACACCTTC
NA	NA	TRBV5-5	TRBJ2-7	CASSRGGTLNYEQYF	TGTGCCAGCAGCCGAGGTGGGACACTCAACTACGAGCAGTACTTC
NA	NA	TRBV19	TRBJ1-4	CASSVSESDEKLFF	TGTGCCAGTAGTGTATCGGAATCGGATGAAAAACTGTTTTTT
NA	TRBD1	TRBV6-1	TRBJ2-3	CASIGQEASTDTQYF	TGTGCCAGCATTGGACAGGAGGCTAGCACAGATACGCAGTATTTT
NA	NA	TRBV28	TRBJ2-7	CASPPDWYEQYF	TGTGCCAGCCCCCCGGACTGGTACGAGCAGTACTTC
NA	NA	TRBV5-4	TRBJ2-4	CASSLVGGASIQYF	TGTGCCAGCAGCTTAGTGGGGGGGGCCAGCATTCAGTACTTC
NA	NA	TRBV28	TRBJ1-5	CASIPRGWGNQPQHF	TGTGCCAGCATTCCGAGGGGTTGGGGCAATCAGCCCCAGCATTTT
NA	TRBD1	TRBV9	TRBJ1-1	CASSVGSPGAGYRGSLSEAFF	TGTGCCAGCAGCGTAGGCTCCCCGGGGGCCGGGTACAGGGGCTCTCTCTCTGAAGCTTTCTTT
few	NA	TRBV7-6	TRBJ1-1	CASSLEPNTEAFF	TGTGCCAGCAGCTTAGAACCGAACACTGAAGCTTTCTTT
NA	NA	TRBV19	TRBJ2-4	CASSMGTAGGVTGIQYF	TGTGCCAGTAGTATGGGGACAGCGGGTGGCGTTACAGGCATTCAGTACTTC
NA	NA	TRBV5-4	TRBJ2-3	CASRESLETTQYF	TGTGCCAGCAGGGAAAGCTTAGAAACTACGCAGTATTTT
NA	NA	TRBV7-6	TRBJ1-3	CASSDPRRSGNTIYF	TGTGCCAGCAGCGACCCAAGGAGGTCTGGAAACACCATATATTTT
NA	NA	TRBV7-9	TRBJ2-7	CASSRLHSYEQYF	TGTGCCAGCAGCCGACTGCACTCCTACGAGCAGTACTTC
NA	NA	TRBV7-3	TRBJ1-1	CASSLRGQGTEAFF	TGTGCCAGCAGCTTAAGAGGCCAGGGCACTGAAGCTTTCTTT
NA	NA	TRBV29-1	TRBJ1-1	CSVARGWSTEAFF	TGCAGCGTTGCCAGGGGTTGGAGCACTGAAGCTTTCTTT
NA	NA	TRBV11-2	TRBJ2-2	CASSLTRENTGELFF	TGTGCCAGCAGCTTAACGAGGGAGAACACCGGGGAGCTGTTTTTT
NA	TRBD1	TRBV4-1	TRBJ1-6	CASSQTGGKPGTGFASPLHF	TGCGCCAGCAGCCAGACCGGGGGGAAACCCGGGACAGGGTTTGCTTCACCCCTCCACTTT
NA	NA	TRBV5-6	TRBJ2-7	CASNPVTGNSYEQYF	TGTGCCAGCAACCCCGTCACGGGTAATTCCTACGAGCAGTACTTC
NA	NA	TRBV28	TRBJ2-1	CASSLWLSGTEAGEQFF	TGTGCCAGCAGTTTATGGCTTTCGGGGACAGAAGCGGGTGAGCAGTTCTTC
NA	TRBD1	TRBV4-1	TRBJ1-1	CASSRRDRGRTEAFF	TGCGCCAGCAGCCGCCGGGACAGGGGACGCACTGAAGCTTTCTTT
NA	TRBD2	TRBV7-6	TRBJ2-3	CASSSSGTKVYF	TGTGCCAGCAGCTCCTCCGGGACTAAGGTATATTTT
NA	TRBD1	TRBV6-6	TRBJ1-5	CASSSWDRGGNQPQHF	TGTGCCAGCAGTTCATGGGACAGGGGAGGCAATCAGCCCCAGCATTTT
NA	NA	TRBV5-1	TRBJ2-6	CASSPGNSGANVLTF	TGCGCCAGCAGCCCAGGAAACTCTGGGGCCAACGTCCTGACTTTC
NA	NA	TRBV5-1	TRBJ2-7	CASSLDRDPIDYEQYF	TGCGCCAGCAGCTTGGACCGGGATCCCATAGACTACGAGCAGTACTTC
NA	NA	TRBV6-1	TRBJ2-2	CASTGQGAGELFF	TGTGCCAGCACTGGTCAGGGCGCCGGGGAGCTGTTTTTT
NA	NA	TRBV28	TRBJ1-2	CASSLSAGAGYTF	TGTGCCAGCAGTTTATCGGCAGGGGCTGGCTACACCTTC
NA	NA	TRBV28	TRBJ2-7	CASSISSYEQYF	TGTGCCAGCAGTATAAGTAGCTACGAGCAGTACTTC
NA	TRBD1	TRBV5-6	TRBJ2-2	CASSLVGDRAELFF	TGTGCCAGCAGCTTGGTGGGGGACAGGGCTGAGCTGTTTTTT
NA	NA	TRBV7-3	TRBJ2-1	CASSFQGFGNEQFF	TGTGCCAGCAGCTTTCAGGGGTTTGGGAATGAGCAGTTCTTC
NA	NA	TRBV7-7	TRBJ1-3	CASSISGKAGNTIYF	TGTGCTAGCAGCATATCAGGCAAGGCGGGAAACACCATATATTTT
few	NA	TRBV28	TRBJ2-3	CASSPQGDSTDTQYF	TGTGCCAGCAGTCCCCAGGGAGATAGCACAGATACGCAGTATTTT
NA	NA	TRBV12-5	TRBJ2-7	CASGKGDYEQYF	TGTGCTAGTGGCAAGGGGGACTACGAGCAGTACTTC
NA	NA	TRBV29-1	TRBJ2-5	CSVDIGLTGTQYF	TGCAGCGTTGATATTGGCCTTACGGGGACCCAGTACTTC
once	NA	TRBV18	TRBJ2-5	CASSPPGSRETQYF	TGTGCCAGCTCACCACCAGGTAGCAGGGAGACCCAGTACTTC
NA	NA	TRBV28	TRBJ2-7	CASSPRLGDSYEQYF	TGTGCCAGCAGTCCTCGGTTAGGAGACTCCTACGAGCAGTACTTC
NA	TRBD1	TRBV2	TRBJ1-1	CASSEAGTGLQAFF	TGTGCCAGCAGTGAAGCCGGGACAGGCCTTCAAGCTTTCTTT
NA	NA	TRBV28	TRBJ1-2	CASSFRGRRGYTF	TGTGCCAGCAGTTTTCGGGGACGTCGTGGCTACACCTTC
NA	NA	TRBV7-9	TRBJ2-5	CASSFGTILGDRGTQYF	TGTGCCAGCAGCTTTGGGACGATTTTAGGAGATCGGGGGACCCAGTACTTC
NA	TRBD1	TRBV29-1	TRBJ2-5	CSVHDTGQGRWRETQYF	TGCAGCGTTCATGATACCGGACAGGGACGGTGGCGAGAGACCCAGTACTTC
NA	NA	TRBV19	TRBJ1-6	CASSATGGHSPLHF	TGTGCCAGTAGCGCAACGGGAGGTCATTCACCCCTCCACTTT
NA	NA	TRBV5-4	TRBJ2-1	CASSQDRNNEQFF	TGTGCCAGCAGCCAAGACAGAAACAATGAGCAGTTCTTC
NA	NA	TRBV11-2	TRBJ1-6	CASSLEPASPLHF	TGTGCCAGCAGCTTAGAGCCGGCTTCACCCCTCCACTTT
NA	NA	TRBV29-1	TRBJ2-7	CSVGQGGYEQYF	TGCAGCGTTGGGCAGGGGGGGTACGAGCAGTACTTC
NA	NA	TRBV11-3	TRBJ1-3	CASSLRHSGNTIYF	TGTGCCAGCAGCCTCCGACATTCCGGAAACACCATATATTTT
few	NA	TRBV28	TRBJ1-6	CASSPSDSNSPLHF	TGTGCCAGCAGTCCTAGTGACTCAAATTCACCCCTCCACTTT
NA	NA	TRBV15	TRBJ1-5	CATSRDLRGGEDRQPQHF	TGTGCCACCAGCAGAGATCTTCGGGGGGGCGAGGATCGTCAGCCCCAGCATTTT
NA	NA	TRBV15	TRBJ1-3	CATSSYGEATSGNTIYF	TGTGCCACCAGCAGCTACGGGGAGGCTACCTCTGGAAACACCATATATTTT
NA	TRBD1	TRBV10-1	TRBJ2-5	CASSLLQPGQGEETQYF	TGCGCCAGCAGCCTCTTACAGCCGGGACAGGGAGAAGAGACCCAGTACTTC
NA	TRBD2	TRBV7-9	TRBJ2-5	CASSSPRGGRGETQYF	TGTGCCAGCAGCTCACCCCGGGGGGGCCGGGGAGAGACCCAGTACTTC